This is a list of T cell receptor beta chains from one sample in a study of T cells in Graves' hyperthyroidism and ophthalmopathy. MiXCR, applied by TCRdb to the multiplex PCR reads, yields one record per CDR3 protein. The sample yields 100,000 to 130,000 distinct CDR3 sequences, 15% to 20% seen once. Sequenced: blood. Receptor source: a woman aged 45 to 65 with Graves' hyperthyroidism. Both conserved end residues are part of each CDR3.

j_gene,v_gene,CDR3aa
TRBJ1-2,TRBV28,CASSREYGYTF
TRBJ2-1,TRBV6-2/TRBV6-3,CASSFNQKQFF
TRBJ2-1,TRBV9,CASSAGDGRAYEQFF
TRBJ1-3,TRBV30,CAWSVTAGNTIYF
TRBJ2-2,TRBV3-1,CASSLAPGGGTGELFF
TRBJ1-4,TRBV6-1,CASSPRDREKLFF
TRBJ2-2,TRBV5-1,CASSLSSGRGFAGELFF
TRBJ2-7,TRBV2,CASSGAVGASLYEQYF
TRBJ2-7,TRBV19,CASSFAVAYEQYF
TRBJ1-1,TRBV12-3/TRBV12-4,CASNRGELIMNTEAFF
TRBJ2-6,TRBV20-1,CSARTGTGGRTSGANVLTF
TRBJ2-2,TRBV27,CASRGGEGGELFF
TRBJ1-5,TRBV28,CASSQQGGSNQPQHF
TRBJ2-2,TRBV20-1,CSALGLAGVNTGELFF
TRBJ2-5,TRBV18,CASSLRLAGEETQYF
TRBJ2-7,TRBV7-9,CASSHSWGGRAYEQYF
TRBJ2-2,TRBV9,CASSVSGLAGVANTGELFF